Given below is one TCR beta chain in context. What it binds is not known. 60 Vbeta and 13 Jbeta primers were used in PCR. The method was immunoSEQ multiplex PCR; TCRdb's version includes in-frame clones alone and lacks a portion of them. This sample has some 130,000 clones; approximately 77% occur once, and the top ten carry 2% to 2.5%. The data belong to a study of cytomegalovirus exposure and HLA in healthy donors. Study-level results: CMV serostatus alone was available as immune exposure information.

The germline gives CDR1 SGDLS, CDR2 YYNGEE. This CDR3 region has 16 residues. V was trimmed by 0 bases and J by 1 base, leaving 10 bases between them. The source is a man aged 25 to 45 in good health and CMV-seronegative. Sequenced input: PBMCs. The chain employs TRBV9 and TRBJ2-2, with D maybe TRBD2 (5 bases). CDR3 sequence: CASSVGGSQNTGELFF. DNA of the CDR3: TGTGCCAGCAGCGTAGGCGGGTCTCAGAACACCGGGGAGCTGTTTTTT.